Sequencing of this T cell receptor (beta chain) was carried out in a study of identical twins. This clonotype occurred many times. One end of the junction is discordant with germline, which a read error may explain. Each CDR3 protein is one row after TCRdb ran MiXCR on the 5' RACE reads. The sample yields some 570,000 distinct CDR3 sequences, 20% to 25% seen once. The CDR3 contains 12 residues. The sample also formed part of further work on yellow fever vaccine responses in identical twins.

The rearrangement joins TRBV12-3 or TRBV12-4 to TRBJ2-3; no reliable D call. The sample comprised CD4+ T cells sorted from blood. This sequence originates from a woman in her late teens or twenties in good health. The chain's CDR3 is CASSFSADTQYF. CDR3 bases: TGCGCCAGCAGCTTTTCGGCAGATACGCAGTATTTT.